This TCR beta chain was retrieved from a study of blood T cells in healthy people across ages. This clonotype has a handful of counts. V lost 7 bases, J lost 5 bases, and 14 bases lay in between. This CDR3 is built from 12 residues. The germline gives CDR1 SQVTM, CDR2 ANQGSEA. Roughly 10 milliliters of peripheral blood were drawn from each donor into EDTA-treated tubes. A second PCR, run for roughly 7 to 12 cycles, used a sample-barcoded 5' primer plus a J-beta primer mix. The authors tagged each cDNA molecule using a template-switch adaptor with 12 random nucleotides. MiXCR, run by TCRdb on the 5' RACE reads, gives a single entry per CDR3 protein. The sample yields about 680,000 distinct CDR3 sequences, approximately 49% seen once.

The sequenced sample consisted of blood. The receptor's source is a woman aged 55-75 years in good health. The genes are TRBV29-1 and TRBJ2-5; no reliable D call. CDR3 sequence: CSAQSTGETQYF. The DNA of the CDR3 is TGCAGCGCACAATCTACCGGGGAGACCCAGTACTTC.